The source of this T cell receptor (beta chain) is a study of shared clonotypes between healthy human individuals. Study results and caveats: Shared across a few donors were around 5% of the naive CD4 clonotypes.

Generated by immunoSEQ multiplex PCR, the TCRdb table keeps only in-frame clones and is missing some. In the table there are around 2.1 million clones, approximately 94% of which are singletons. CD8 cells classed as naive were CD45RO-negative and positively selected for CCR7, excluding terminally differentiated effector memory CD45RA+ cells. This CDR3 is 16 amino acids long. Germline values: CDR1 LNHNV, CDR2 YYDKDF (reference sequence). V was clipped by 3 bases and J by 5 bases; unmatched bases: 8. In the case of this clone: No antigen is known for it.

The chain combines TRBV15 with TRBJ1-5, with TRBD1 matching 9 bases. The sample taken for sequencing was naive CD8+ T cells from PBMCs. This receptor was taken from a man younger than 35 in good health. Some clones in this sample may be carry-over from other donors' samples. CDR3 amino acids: CATSSHTGGGYQPQHF. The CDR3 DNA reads TGTGCCACCAGCAGTCATACAGGGGGCGGGTATCAGCCCCAGCATTTT.